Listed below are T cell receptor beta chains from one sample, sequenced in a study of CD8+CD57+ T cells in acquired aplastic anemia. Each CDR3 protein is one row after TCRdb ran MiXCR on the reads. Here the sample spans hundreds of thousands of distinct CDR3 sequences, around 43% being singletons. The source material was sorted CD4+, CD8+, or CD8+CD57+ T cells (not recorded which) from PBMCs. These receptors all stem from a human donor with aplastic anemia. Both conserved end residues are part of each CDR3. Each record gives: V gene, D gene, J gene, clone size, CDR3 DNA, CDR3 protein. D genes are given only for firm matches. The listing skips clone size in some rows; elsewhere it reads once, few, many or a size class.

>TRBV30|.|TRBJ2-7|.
TGTGCCTGGACCGTGACAAGCTACGAGCAGTACTTC
CAWTVTSYEQYF
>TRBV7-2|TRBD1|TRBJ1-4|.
TGTGCCAGCAGCTTTGGGACAGGGAATGAAAAACTGTTTTTT
CASSFGTGNEKLFF
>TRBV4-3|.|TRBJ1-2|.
TGCGCCAGCAGCTTGGACGGAGCTACTAACTATGGCTACACCTTC
CASSLDGATNYGYTF
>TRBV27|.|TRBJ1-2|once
TGTGCCAGCAGTCCTCTTACGGGGGCGTCTGATGGCTACACCTTC
CASSPLTGASDGYTF
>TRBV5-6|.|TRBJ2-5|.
TGTGCCAGCAGCTTGGGGGGCGGGTTGGAGACCCAGTACTTC
CASSLGGGLETQYF
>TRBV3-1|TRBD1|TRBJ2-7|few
TGTGCCAGCAGCCAACGGGACAGTTACTACGAGCAGTACTTC
CASSQRDSYYEQYF
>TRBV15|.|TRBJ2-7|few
TGTGCCACCAGCAAGCCAGGTTACGAGCAGTACTTC
CATSKPGYEQYF
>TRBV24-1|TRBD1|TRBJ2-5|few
TGTGCCACCAGTACAGGGGATGGGGACCAAGAGACCCAGTACTTC
CATSTGDGDQETQYF
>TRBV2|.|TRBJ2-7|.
TGTGCCAGCAGCGTCGACAGCTACCTCTCCTACGAGCAGTACTTC
CASSVDSYLSYEQYF
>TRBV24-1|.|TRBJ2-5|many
TGTGCCACCAGTGATTCCGAAGAGACCCAGTACTTC
CATSDSEETQYF
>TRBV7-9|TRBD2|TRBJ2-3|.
TGTGCCAGCAGCCCGGGCGGGAGCGAAGATACGCAGTATTTT
CASSPGGSEDTQYF